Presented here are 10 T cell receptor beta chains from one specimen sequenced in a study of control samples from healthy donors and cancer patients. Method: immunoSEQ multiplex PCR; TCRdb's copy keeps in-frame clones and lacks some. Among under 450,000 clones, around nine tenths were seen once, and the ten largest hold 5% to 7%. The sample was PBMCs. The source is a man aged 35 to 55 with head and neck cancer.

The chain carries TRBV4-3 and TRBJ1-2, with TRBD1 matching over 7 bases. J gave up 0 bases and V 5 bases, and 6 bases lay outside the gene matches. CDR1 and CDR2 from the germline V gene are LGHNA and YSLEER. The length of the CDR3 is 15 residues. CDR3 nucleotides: TGCGCCAGCAGCGGACACGGGACAGCTAACTATGGCTACACCTTC. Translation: CASSGHGTANYGYTF.

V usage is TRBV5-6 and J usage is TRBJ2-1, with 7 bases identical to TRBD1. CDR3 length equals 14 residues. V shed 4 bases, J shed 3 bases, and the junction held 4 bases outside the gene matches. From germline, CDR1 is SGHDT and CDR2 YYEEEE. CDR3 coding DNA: TGTGCCAGCAGCCCCGGGACAGACTACAATGAGCAGTTCTTC. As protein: CASSPGTDYNEQFF.

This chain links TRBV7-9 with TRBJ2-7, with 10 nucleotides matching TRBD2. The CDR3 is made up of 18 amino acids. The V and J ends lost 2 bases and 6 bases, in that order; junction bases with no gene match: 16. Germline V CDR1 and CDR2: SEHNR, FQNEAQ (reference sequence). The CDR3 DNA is TGTGCCAGCAGCTTACAACTGATTACTAGCGGGGCAGTCACCGAGCAGTACTTC. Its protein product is CASSLQLITSGAVTEQYF.

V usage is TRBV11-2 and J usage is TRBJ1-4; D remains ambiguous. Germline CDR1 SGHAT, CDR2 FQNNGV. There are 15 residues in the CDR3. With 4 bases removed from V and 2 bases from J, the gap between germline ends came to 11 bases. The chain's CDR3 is CASSYYSGTNEKLFF. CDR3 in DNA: TGTGCCAGCAGCTATTACTCCGGGACTAATGAAAAACTGTTTTTT.

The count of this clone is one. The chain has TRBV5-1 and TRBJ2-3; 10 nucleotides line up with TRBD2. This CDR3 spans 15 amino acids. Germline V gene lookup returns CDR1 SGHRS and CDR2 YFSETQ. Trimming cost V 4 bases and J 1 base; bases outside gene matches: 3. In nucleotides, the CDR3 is TGCGCCAGCAGCCGAACTAGCGGGGGCACAGATACGCAGTATTTT. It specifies CASSRTSGGTDTQYF.

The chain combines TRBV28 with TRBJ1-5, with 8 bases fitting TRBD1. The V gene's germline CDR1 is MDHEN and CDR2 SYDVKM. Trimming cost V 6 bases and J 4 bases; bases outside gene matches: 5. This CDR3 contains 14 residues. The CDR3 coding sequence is TGTGCCAGCAGGGGGGACAGGAGTAATCAGCCCCAGCATTTT. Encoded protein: CASRGDRSNQPQHF.

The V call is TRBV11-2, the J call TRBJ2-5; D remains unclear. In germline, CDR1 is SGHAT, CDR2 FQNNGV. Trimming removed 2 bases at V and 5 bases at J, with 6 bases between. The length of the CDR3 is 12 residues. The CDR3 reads CASSLLGETQYF. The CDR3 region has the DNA TGTGCCAGCAGCTTACTAGGGGAGACCCAGTACTTC.

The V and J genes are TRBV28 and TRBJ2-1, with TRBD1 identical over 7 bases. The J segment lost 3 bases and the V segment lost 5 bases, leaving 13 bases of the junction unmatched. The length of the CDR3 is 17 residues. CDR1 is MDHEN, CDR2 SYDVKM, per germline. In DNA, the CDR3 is TGTGCCAGCAGTCAAGCCGGGAACAGGGGTCTCTACAATGAGCAGTTCTTC. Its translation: CASSQAGNRGLYNEQFF.

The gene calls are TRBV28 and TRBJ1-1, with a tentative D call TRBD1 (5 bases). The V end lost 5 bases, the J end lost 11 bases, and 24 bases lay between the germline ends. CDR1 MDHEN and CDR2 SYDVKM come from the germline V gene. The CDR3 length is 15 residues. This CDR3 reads CASSRGLWDPEAAFF. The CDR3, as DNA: TGTGCCAGCAGTCGGGGGTTGTGGGACCCGGAGGCCGCTTTCTTT. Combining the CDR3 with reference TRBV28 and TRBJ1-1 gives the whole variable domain DVKVTQSSRYLVKRTGEKVFLECVQDMDHENMFWYRQDPGLGLRLIYFSYDVKMKEKGDIPEGYSVSREKKERFSLILESASTNQTSMYLCASSRGLWDPEAAFFGQGTRLTVV.

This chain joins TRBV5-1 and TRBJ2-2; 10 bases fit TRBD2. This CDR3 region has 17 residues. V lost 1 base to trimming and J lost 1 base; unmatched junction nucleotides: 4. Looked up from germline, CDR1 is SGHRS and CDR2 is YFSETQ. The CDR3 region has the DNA TGCGCCAGCAGCTTGCCAGCGGGGGGGCAGAACACCGGGGAGCTGTTTTTT. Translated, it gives CASSLPAGGQNTGELFF.